The 26 T cell receptor beta chains reported below all come from one sample, sequenced in a study of T cells after yellow fever vaccination. One entry per CDR3 protein, called by TCRdb with MiXCR from the 5' RACE reads. Among tens of thousands of distinct CDR3 sequences, approximately 6% were seen once, and the ten largest hold more than 20%. The starting material was PBMCs, either bulk or a sorted T-cell subset (CD4+, CD8+, memory, or dextramer-sorted; not recorded which), obtained on the day of the yellow fever booster vaccination. These receptors all come from a man aged 25 to 45 who received the YFV17D yellow fever vaccine.

This clonotype was picked up many times. The gene calls are TRBV12-3 or TRBV12-4 and TRBJ2-1; D possibly corresponds to TRBD2 (5 bases). V gave up 3 bases and J gave up 3 bases, with 12 bases separating them. This CDR3 comprises 15 residues. CDR3 nucleotide sequence: TGTGCCAGCAGTTTTCTGACTACCATCTACAATGAGCAGTTCTTC. Translation: CASSFLTTIYNEQFF.

V is TRBV7-9 and J is TRBJ2-1; D could derive from TRBD1 or TRBD2 (5 bases each). The germline V gene encodes CDR1 SEHNR and CDR2 FQNEAQ (reference sequence). The CDR3 length is 13 residues. V shed 5 bases and J shed 4 bases, with 9 bases lying between them. The CDR3 spells CASSGGPYNEQFF. CDR3 coding DNA: TGTGCCAGCAGCGGGGGACCATACAATGAGCAGTTCTTC.

Notes on this clonotype: A much larger clone differs from this one at a single base, so this may be a read error. The gene calls are TRBV7-9 and TRBJ2-5, with 7 bases that match TRBD2. Germline V CDR1 and CDR2: SEHNR, FQNEAQ (reference sequence). V dropped 0 bases and J dropped 6; count of bases not matched to a gene: 1. There are 13 residues in the CDR3. CDR3 sequence (DNA): TGTGCCAGCAGCTTAGCGGGAGGGCAGACCCAGTACTTC. Translation gives CASSLAGGQTQYF.

The J gene is TRBJ2-7, the V gene TRBV7-8, with D maybe TRBD1 (5 bases). CDR1 is SGHVS, CDR2 FQNEAQ, per germline. The CDR3 runs 13 residues. The V end lost 5 bases, the J end lost 3 bases, and 11 bases lay between the germline ends. Written as DNA, the CDR3 is TGTGCCAGCAGCACGGAAGGGGACTACGAGCAGTACTTC. Amino acid sequence: CASSTEGDYEQYF.

This clonotype was seen a handful of times. The genes are TRBV24-1 and TRBJ2-3; D gene unclear. There are 14 residues in the CDR3. The germline gives CDR1 KGHDR, CDR2 SFDVKD. Trimming stripped 4 bases from V and 1 base from J, with 8 bases between. The CDR3 region has the DNA TGTGCCACCAGTGACCCCGCCGGCACAGATACGCAGTATTTT. As protein: CATSDPAGTDTQYF.

The sample holds many counts of this clonotype. The chain couples TRBV6-1 to TRBJ2-7; D gene uncertain. Trimming removed 4 bases at V and 4 bases at J, with 20 bases between. Germline CDR1 is MNHNS and CDR2 is SASEGT. The CDR3 spans 16 residues. CDR3 sequence: CASSAAVGSTSYEQYF. The CDR3 nucleotides read TGTGCCAGCAGTGCGGCTGTGGGTAGCACTTCGTACGAGCAGTACTTC.

This clonotype is judged medium-sized. The genes are TRBV27 and TRBJ1-1; no definite D call. Trimming removed 5 bases from V and 1 base from J, with 8 bases in between. Germline CDR1 and CDR2: MNHEY and SMNVEV (reference sequence). This CDR3 is 13 amino acids long. The CDR3 DNA follows: TGTGCCAGCAGTCGAACCACGAACACTGAAGCTTTCTTT. This codes for CASSRTTNTEAFF.

This chain uses TRBV29-1 with TRBJ2-7; TRBD2 aligns across 11 bases. This CDR3 has 14 residues. V was pared by 4 bases and J by 3 bases, with 5 bases of the junction left unmatched. Looked up from germline, CDR1 is SQVTM and CDR2 is ANQGSEA. CDR3 in amino acids: CSVAVGTSGYEQYF. For the CDR3, the DNA is TGCAGCGTTGCGGTGGGGACTAGCGGCTACGAGCAGTACTTC.

This clonotype was counted at least ten times. The chain has TRBV12-3 or TRBV12-4 and TRBJ2-7; 12 bases map to TRBD1. This CDR3 is 16 amino acids long. Unmatched junction bases numbered 9, after V lost 5 bases and J lost 4 bases. The CDR3 DNA reads TGTGCCAGCAGTCCCCCTCCGGGACAGGGGGCTTACGAGCAGTACTTC. It translates to CASSPPPGQGAYEQYF.

There are many counts of this clonotype. The chain employs TRBV4-3 and TRBJ2-1, with 7 bases aligning to TRBD2. V was clipped by 6 bases and J by 6 bases; unmatched bases: 2. CDR1 is LGHNA, CDR2 YSLEER, per germline. CDR3 length equals 12 residues. CDR3 region: CASRGGSNEQFF. For the CDR3, the DNA is TGCGCCAGCAGGGGGGGGAGCAATGAGCAGTTCTTC.

The rearrangement links TRBV27 to TRBJ1-6; a weak D match, TRBD1 (5 bases). Germline lookup yields CDR1 MNHEY and CDR2 SMNVEV (reference sequence). This CDR3 region has 15 residues. The germline V and J ends were trimmed by 3 bases and 10 bases, with 16 bases remaining between them. The CDR3 coding sequence is TGTGCCAGCAGTTTGCGGGGCGGTTTGGGATCACCCCTCCACTTT. Translating gives CASSLRGGLGSPLHF.

Points on this clonotype: A much bigger clone sits one base away, suggesting this may be a read error. The V gene is TRBV6-2 or TRBV6-3, the J gene TRBJ2-1; D not certain. The germline V gene encodes CDR1 MNHEY and CDR2 SVGEGT. V lost 10 bases, J lost 6 bases, and 16 bases lay in between. This CDR3 is built from 13 residues. The CDR3 bases are TGTGCCACTCGGGTCGGATTTACCAATGAGCAGTTCTTC. Protein: CATRVGFTNEQFF.

At least ten counts were recorded for this clonotype. The chain uses TRBV15 and TRBJ2-2, with D perhaps TRBD1 (6 bases). Per germline, CDR1 LNHNV and CDR2 YYDKDF (reference sequence). This CDR3 comprises 15 residues. The ends were cut back, 1 base at V and 4 bases at J, with 10 bases in the middle. CDR3 DNA: TGTGCCACCAGCAGAGGGGACACCCGCACCGGGGAGCTGTTTTTT. Translated, it gives CATSRGDTRTGELFF. Looking up the rest from reference TRBV15 and TRBJ2-2 gives the full variable domain: DAMVIQNPRYQVTQFGKPVTLSCSQTLNHNVMYWYQQKSSQAPKLLFHYYDKDFNNEADTPDNFQSRRPNTSFCFLDIRSPGLGDTAMYLCATSRGDTRTGELFFGEGSRLTVL.

The V call is TRBV11-1, the J call TRBJ2-1; no clear D gene. The V end was cut by 10 bases, the J end by 7 bases, with 14 bases between. The CDR3 length is 12 residues. Germline loops: CDR1 SGHAT, CDR2 FQDESV (reference sequence). CDR3 residues: CAITPEGNEQFF. The CDR3 nucleotides read TGTGCCATCACACCCGAAGGTAATGAGCAGTTCTTC.

The table lists this clonotype with many counts. The V gene is TRBV5-1, the J gene TRBJ2-7; D remains ambiguous. In germline, CDR1 is SGHRS, CDR2 YFSETQ. The CDR3 length is 15 residues. V was shortened by 0 bases and J by 2 bases, with 12 bases between the two germline ends. CDR3 residues: CASSLGADLPYEQYF. CDR3 DNA: TGCGCCAGCAGCTTGGGGGCAGACCTTCCCTACGAGCAGTACTTC.

The genes are TRBV4-3 and TRBJ2-7; D may be TRBD2 (6 bases). Looked up from germline, CDR1 is LGHNA and CDR2 is YSLEER. Between the trimmed V and J ends, which lost 0 bases and 7 bases, there was a span of 16 bases. CDR3 length equals 15 residues. CDR3 loop: CASSQDVSGRREQYF. The CDR3, as DNA: TGCGCCAGCAGCCAAGACGTCTCGGGGAGGAGGGAGCAGTACTTC.

The chain links TRBV20-1 to TRBJ2-7; weak D call: TRBD1 (7 bases). The V end lost 1 base, the J end lost 2 bases, and 15 bases lay between the germline ends. CDR1 and CDR2 (germline): DFQATT, SNEGSKA (reference sequence). This CDR3 has 15 residues. The CDR3: CSARARSGGTYEQYF. CDR3 bases: TGCAGTGCTAGAGCTAGGTCAGGGGGGACCTACGAGCAGTACTTC.

This clonotype was counted many times. The chain has TRBV7-3 and TRBJ2-5, with no clear D. Trimming pared 1 base from V and 5 bases from J, leaving 8 bases between. Germline CDR1 SGHTA, CDR2 FQGTGA. The CDR3 consists of 13 residues. CDR3 in DNA: TGTGCCAGCAGCTTAAAGGGTTTCGAGACCCAGTACTTC. Residues: CASSLKGFETQYF.

This clonotype was seen repeatedly, ten times or more. The J gene is TRBJ2-3, the V gene TRBV7-9; D unresolved. V lost 4 bases and J lost 0, with 14 bases in between. CDR1 is SEHNR, CDR2 FQNEAQ, per germline (reference sequence). The CDR3 length is 16 residues. The CDR3 sequence is CASSSYGPASTDTQYF. The CDR3 DNA sequence: TGTGCCAGCAGCTCCTACGGTCCTGCTAGCACAGATACGCAGTATTTT.

In its sample, this clonotype was seen many times. The chain combines TRBV20-1 with TRBJ2-7, with D possibly matching TRBD1 (6 bases). The CDR3 spans 15 residues. The V and J ends lost 3 bases and 5 bases respectively, with 20 bases between them. Germline assignment: CDR1 DFQATT and CDR2 SNEGSKA (reference sequence). CDR3 amino acids: CSARMAAQGSHEQYF. CDR3 DNA sequence: TGCAGTGCTAGGATGGCGGCTCAGGGGAGTCACGAGCAGTACTTC.

The chain is built from TRBV20-1 and TRBJ2-5, with D hard to call. The germline CDR1 and CDR2 sequences are DFQATT and SNEGSKA (reference sequence). The CDR3 is 11 amino acids. The ends were cut back, 7 bases at V and 5 bases at J, with 11 bases in the middle. The CDR3 DNA is TGCAGTGTCCTCGAGCTGGAGACCCAGTACTTC. It is translated as CSVLELETQYF.

The J gene is TRBJ1-1, the V gene TRBV5-1; the D gene is possibly TRBD1 (5 bases). V was clipped by 3 bases and J by 1 base, with 16 bases between them. The CDR3 sequence is 16 residues long. The germline gives CDR1 SGHRS, CDR2 YFSETQ. CDR3: CASSSESGTGNTEAFF. The CDR3 nucleotides read TGCGCCAGCAGCTCTGAATCAGGGACGGGGAACACTGAAGCTTTCTTT.

J is TRBJ2-2 and V is TRBV7-3; either TRBD1 or TRBD2 may fit D (6 bases each). Trimming stripped 4 bases from V and 6 bases from J, with 15 bases between. The CDR3 runs 15 residues. Germline-derived CDR1 and CDR2 are SGHTA and FQGTGA. DNA for the CDR3: TGTGCCAGCAGCTCTTCGGGGGCAGTCCCCGGGGAGCTGTTTTTT. It is translated as CASSSSGAVPGELFF. Variable domain in full (rest from reference TRBV7-3 and TRBJ2-2): GAGVSQTPSNKVTEKGKYVELRCDPISGHTALYWYRQSLGQGPEFLIYFQGTGAADDSGLPNDRFFAVRPEGSVSTLKIQRTERGDSAVYLCASSSSGAVPGELFFGEGSRLTVL.

This clonotype was found a few times. The gene calls are TRBV4-2 and TRBJ2-3; 13 bases line up with TRBD2. Germline values: CDR1 LGHNA, CDR2 YNFKEQ. This CDR3 is 16 amino acids long. V was pared by 0 bases and J by 6 bases, with 3 bases of the junction left unmatched. CDR3 nucleotide sequence: TGTGCCAGCAGCCAAGATGGGACTAGCGGGATTGATACGCAGTATTTT. It yields the protein CASSQDGTSGIDTQYF.

This clonotype appeared many times. The chain uses TRBV7-2 and TRBJ2-7; D is perhaps TRBD1 (6 bases). There are 14 residues in the CDR3. Germline V gene sequence: CDR1 SGHTA, CDR2 FQGNSA. Trimming cost V 7 bases and J 2 bases, with 15 bases left between them. The CDR3 sequence: CASTQDGGPYEQYF. The CDR3 coding sequence is TGTGCCAGCACCCAGGATGGGGGCCCCTACGAGCAGTACTTC. Supplemented by reference TRBV7-2 and TRBJ2-7, the full variable domain reads GAGVSQSPSNKVTEKGKDVELRCDPISGHTALYWYRQSLGQGLEFLIYFQGNSAPDKSGLPSDRFSAERTGGSVSTLTIQRTQQEDSAVYLCASTQDGGPYEQYFGPGTRLTVT.

This clonotype was counted many times. The V call is TRBV6-2 or TRBV6-3, the J call TRBJ2-7; 8 bases align to TRBD1. V lost 0 bases and J lost 1; bases outside the gene matches: 8. Per the germline V gene, CDR1 is MNHEY and CDR2 is SVGEGT. The CDR3 has 17 residues. In nucleotides, the CDR3 is TGTGCCAGCAGTTACTCCCCAGGGGGCATGAGATCCTACGAGCAGTACTTC. This encodes CASSYSPGGMRSYEQYF.